Listed here are 31 T cell receptor beta chains from one sample, sequenced in a study of shared clonotypes between healthy human individuals. Sequenced by immunoSEQ multiplex PCR; TCRdb stores in-frame clones only, minus some. The table lists about 79,000 clones, 62% of them singletons. Sequencing was performed on memory CD8+ T cells sorted from blood. Noted subset: CD45RO+ cells pooled with CCR7-negative TemRA cells. These receptor sequences come from a man aged 25 to 40 in good health.

This clone was recorded a few times. The rearrangement uses TRBV19 and TRBJ2-3; D possibly uses TRBD1 or TRBD2 (5 bases each). The CDR3 totals 19 residues. V was cut by 3 bases and J by 5 bases, with 27 bases left in between. Germline values: CDR1 LNHDA, CDR2 SQIVND (reference sequence). DNA for the CDR3: TGTGCCAGTAGTATTTTTGGTGTTGGGGGAATAGTTTCTGAAGATACGCAGTATTTT. It encodes CASSIFGVGGIVSEDTQYF.

This clone was recorded once. The chain joins TRBV9 to TRBJ2-3; 11 bases align to TRBD2. Germline V CDR1 and CDR2: SGDLS, YYNGEE. V lost 4 bases to trimming and J lost 2 bases; unmatched junction nucleotides: 3. The CDR3 runs to 15 residues. This chain's CDR3 is CASSFSGRATDTQYF. The CDR3 DNA reads as TGTGCCAGCAGCTTTAGCGGGAGGGCCACAGATACGCAGTATTTT. The full variable domain, rest sourced from reference TRBV9 and TRBJ2-3, is DSGVTQTPKHLITATGQRVTLRCSPRSGDLSVYWYQQSLDQGLQFLIQYYNGEERAKGNILERFSAQQFPDLHSELNLSSLELGDSALYFCASSFSGRATDTQYFGPGTRLTVL.

The chain has TRBV4-3 and TRBJ1-5; the D is unclear. The CDR3 is 13 amino acids. The germline V gene has CDR1 LGHNA and CDR2 YSLEER. Trimming took 0 bases from V and 2 from J, leaving 2 bases between them. For the CDR3, the DNA is TGCGCCAGCAGCCAAGATCGCAATCAGCCCCAGCATTTT. It encodes CASSQDRNQPQHF.

Comments on this clone: A clone one base away is much larger, so this may be a read error. At the DNA level, this CDR3 is encoded by other sequences in the same sample as well. The chain couples TRBV5-6 to TRBJ2-7, with a weak D call TRBD2 (6 bases). The germline CDR1 and CDR2 sequences are SGHDT and YYEEEE. V was shortened by 0 bases and J by 3 bases, with 10 bases between the two germline ends. The CDR3 length is 14 residues. The CDR3 nucleotides read TGTGCCAGCAGCTTGGGGGGGGACTTCTACGAGCAGTACTTC. Translation gives CASSLGGDFYEQYF. Full variable domain (remainder filled in from reference TRBV5-6 and TRBJ2-7): DAGVTQSPTHLIKTRGQQVTLRCSPKSGHDTVSWYQQALGQGPQFIFQYYEEEERQRGNFPDRFSGHQFPNYSSELNVNALLLGDSALYLCASSLGGDFYEQYFGPGTRLTVT.

This clone appeared once. This rearrangement joins TRBV27 to TRBJ2-3; D possibly corresponds to TRBD1 (5 bases). Trimming removed 2 bases from V and 1 base from J, with 13 bases in between. Germline loops: CDR1 MNHEY, CDR2 SMNVEV (reference sequence). This CDR3 contains 16 residues. CDR3 protein: CASSLNALGGTDTQYF. DNA of the CDR3: TGTGCCAGCAGTTTAAACGCGTTAGGGGGCACAGATACGCAGTATTTT.

The rearrangement links TRBV7-2 to TRBJ2-2; D tentatively reads TRBD1 or TRBD2 (5 bases each). Germline V CDR1 and CDR2: SGHTA, FQGNSA. Trimming shortened V by 5 bases and J by 4 bases, and 11 bases separated the two germline ends. This CDR3 is built from 14 residues. The CDR3 sequence: CASSPGLATGELFF. CDR3 DNA sequence: TGTGCCAGCAGCCCGGGGCTCGCCACCGGGGAGCTGTTTTTT.

This clone has just a few counts. The chain is built from TRBV7-9 and TRBJ1-4, with a possible D match to TRBD1 (6 bases). The CDR3 is made up of 17 amino acids. Trimming removed 4 bases from V and 3 bases from J, with 18 bases in between. Germline V gene data show CDR1 as SEHNR and CDR2 as FQNEAQ (reference sequence). In DNA form, the CDR3 reads TGTGCCAGCAGCTCCCCGGAGAGGGGGGTTGCTAATGAAAAACTGTTTTTT. Protein sequence: CASSSPERGVANEKLFF.

The chain is built from TRBV7-9 and TRBJ2-1; no clear D gene. The CDR3 extends over 15 amino acids. Looked up from germline, CDR1 is SEHNR and CDR2 is FQNEAQ (reference sequence). Trimming shortened V by 3 bases and J by 1 base, and 10 bases separated the two germline ends. The CDR3 DNA follows: TGTGCCAGCAGCTTTTCGGAGACTTCCTACAATGAGCAGTTCTTC. Encoded protein: CASSFSETSYNEQFF.

V is TRBV27 and J is TRBJ2-5, with a tentative D call TRBD1 (5 bases). Germline-derived CDR1 and CDR2 are MNHEY and SMNVEV (reference sequence). This CDR3 region has 16 residues. V dropped 5 bases and J dropped 1 base, with 17 bases sitting between them. The DNA of the CDR3 is TGTGCCAGCAGTGGTGGGTGGGGCAGGGCCCAAGAGACCCAGTACTTC. Amino acid sequence: CASSGGWGRAQETQYF.

This clone has a handful of counts. This sequence joins TRBV19 and TRBJ2-2, with D perhaps matching TRBD1 or TRBD2 (6 bases each). The germline CDR1 and CDR2 sequences are LNHDA and SQIVND (reference sequence). V was cut by 2 bases and J by 6 bases, with 10 bases left in between. The CDR3 spans 14 residues. This CDR3 is CASSIPGEAGELFF. Written as DNA, the CDR3 is TGTGCCAGTAGTATACCAGGGGAGGCCGGGGAGCTGTTTTTT.

The V and J genes are TRBV27 and TRBJ1-2; 9 bases map to TRBD1. Germline loops: CDR1 MNHEY, CDR2 SMNVEV (reference sequence). The CDR3 is 18 amino acids. V shed 2 bases, J shed 0 bases, and the junction held 10 bases outside the gene matches. For the CDR3, the DNA is TGTGCCAGCAGTTTAGGGACAGGGAGAAGAGGGGCTAACTATGGCTACACCTTC. It codes for CASSLGTGRRGANYGYTF.

V usage is TRBV6-5 and J usage is TRBJ2-1, with TRBD2 matching 8 bases. There are 14 residues in the CDR3. J was trimmed by 8 bases and V by 6 bases; bases with no gene match: 9. Germline V gene lookup returns CDR1 MNHEY and CDR2 SVGAGI. DNA for the CDR3: TGTGCCAGCAGCCCATCCAGCGGGAGTGATGAGCAGTTCTTC. Protein: CASSPSSGSDEQFF.

This clone was recorded a few times. This chain uses TRBV28 with TRBJ2-2, with TRBD1 as a possible D gene (5 bases). The V end was cut by 1 base, the J end by 0 bases, with 24 bases between. Germline V gives CDR1 MDHEN, CDR2 SYDVKM. The CDR3 length is 21 residues. In DNA form, the CDR3 reads TGTGCCAGCAGTTTATTAGTGGGGCAAACTCACATCCGCTCGAACACCGGGGAGCTGTTTTTT. Amino acids: CASSLLVGQTHIRSNTGELFF.

This clone was found a few times. The V gene is TRBV6-4, the J gene TRBJ2-1; 10 bases line up with TRBD1. V gave up 6 bases and J gave up 6 bases; unmatched junction bases: 11. The CDR3 is 16 amino acids. Germline V gives CDR1 MRHNA, CDR2 SNTAGT. The CDR3: CASSESGTGAGNEQFF. CDR3 nucleotides: TGTGCCAGCAGCGAATCCGGGACAGGGGCGGGCAATGAGCAGTTCTTC.

The V gene is TRBV7-9, the J gene TRBJ2-7, with D perhaps TRBD2 (7 bases). V was shortened by 1 base and J by 4 bases, with 23 bases between the two germline ends. CDR1 and CDR2 from the germline V gene are SEHNR and FQNEAQ (reference sequence). The CDR3 consists of 18 residues. CDR3 amino acids: CASSLGERGRAISYEQYF. CDR3 coding DNA: TGTGCCAGCAGCTTAGGAGAGAGGGGGAGGGCGATTTCTTACGAGCAGTACTTC.

Here the CDR3 reads CASSEGGVEQFF. The CDR3 DNA sequence: TGTGCCAGCAGTGAAGGCGGGGTTGAGCAGTTCTTC. The chain couples TRBV25-1 to TRBJ2-1; tentatively, D is TRBD2 (6 bases). The CDR3 has 12 amino acids. Trimming pared 2 bases from V and 9 bases from J, leaving 8 bases between. Per the germline V gene, CDR1 is MGHDK and CDR2 is SYGVNS.

This clone was seen repeatedly, ten times or more. The chain joins TRBV4-3 to TRBJ2-1; 7 bases agree with TRBD1. Germline V CDR1 and CDR2: LGHNA, YSLEER. The junction had 5 bases not matched to a gene; V was cut back by 3 bases and J by 0 bases. The CDR3 contains 16 residues. As DNA, the CDR3 is TGCGCCAGCAGCCAGATGACAGGGAGCTCCTACAATGAGCAGTTCTTC. Protein: CASSQMTGSSYNEQFF.

This clone turned up a few times. The gene calls are TRBV29-1 and TRBJ2-1; 8 bases map to TRBD2. Germline V CDR1 and CDR2: SQVTM, ANQGSEA. V shed 3 bases, J shed 7 bases, and the junction held 11 bases outside the gene matches. The CDR3 runs 15 residues. The CDR3 DNA sequence: TGCAGCGTTGAGGCTGGGGGGACTAGGCTAAATGAGCAGTTCTTC. The encoded protein is CSVEAGGTRLNEQFF.

J is TRBJ2-7 and V is TRBV19, with 10 bases that match TRBD1. The V segment lost 6 bases and the J segment 4 bases; nucleotides outside the gene matches: 3. Germline CDR1 is LNHDA and CDR2 is SQIVND (reference sequence). This CDR3 has 13 amino acids. The chain's CDR3 is CASSTGQGYEQYF. As DNA, the CDR3 is TGTGCCAGTAGCACGGGACAGGGGTACGAGCAGTACTTC.

The chain recombines TRBV27 with TRBJ2-1; D is unclear. V lost 5 bases, J lost 8 bases, and 16 bases lay in between. The CDR3 is 14 residues long. Germline values: CDR1 MNHEY, CDR2 SMNVEV (reference sequence). The CDR3 sequence is CASSPRGPLDEQFF. Here the CDR3 DNA reads TGTGCCAGCAGTCCCCGTGGCCCTTTGGATGAGCAGTTCTTC.

This clone has a single count. The chain is built from TRBV7-9 and TRBJ1-4, with 8 positions matching TRBD1. CDR1 SEHNR and CDR2 FQNEAQ come from the germline V gene (reference sequence). J gave up 8 bases and V 2 bases, and 4 bases lay outside the gene matches. CDR3 size: 14 residues. CDR3 sequence: CASSLLQGGEKLFF. The CDR3, as DNA: TGTGCCAGCAGCTTACTACAGGGGGGCGAAAAACTGTTTTTT.

In its sample, this clone was seen a few times. The CDR3 nucleotides are TGCGCCAGCAGCTCCACCCTTTCTGAAGCTTTCTTT. Amino acid sequence: CASSSTLSEAFF. The chain recombines TRBV5-1 with TRBJ1-1; D unclear. V lost 3 bases and J 6 bases, leaving 9 bases between the germline ends. This CDR3 contains 12 residues. The germline V gene has CDR1 SGHRS and CDR2 YFSETQ.

The chain recombines TRBV5-1 with TRBJ2-1; 9 bases agree with TRBD1. J lost 5 bases, V lost 4 bases, and 7 bases had no gene match. Germline V gives CDR1 SGHRS, CDR2 YFSETQ. The CDR3 consists of 15 residues. The CDR3 sequence: CASSLGTGINNEQFF. CDR3 in DNA: TGCGCCAGCAGCCTCGGGACAGGGATAAACAATGAGCAGTTCTTC.

The rearrangement links TRBV4-1 to TRBJ2-4; the D gene is possibly TRBD1 (6 bases). CDR1 is MGHRA, CDR2 YSYEKL, per germline. The V and J ends lost 0 bases and 0 bases respectively, with 21 bases between them. The CDR3 has 20 amino acids. This CDR3 is CASSQEYWLQGDLAKNIQYF. The CDR3 coding sequence is TGCGCCAGCAGCCAAGAATATTGGTTACAGGGAGATTTAGCCAAAAACATTCAGTACTTC.

The chain couples TRBV25-1 to TRBJ2-5; 13 bases are shared with TRBD2. The length of the CDR3 is 12 residues. Per the germline V gene, CDR1 is MGHDK and CDR2 is SYGVNS. The CDR3 sequence: CGTSGSGETQYF. The CDR3 DNA follows: TGTGGGACTAGCGGGAGTGGAGAGACCCAGTACTTC.

The chain recombines TRBV7-9 with TRBJ2-7, with 7 positions matching TRBD1. The CDR3 spans 15 residues. V lost 5 bases and J lost 2; bases outside the gene matches: 9. Germline V gene lookup returns CDR1 SEHNR and CDR2 FQNEAQ (reference sequence). CDR3 loop: CASSLWDSRAYEQYF. In DNA, the CDR3 is TGTGCCAGCAGCCTCTGGGACAGCAGAGCCTACGAGCAGTACTTC.

The chain employs TRBV5-6 and TRBJ1-1, with 7 bases matching TRBD1. This CDR3 is built from 14 residues. The V and J ends lost 7 bases and 6 bases, in that order; junction bases with no gene match: 12. Germline assignment: CDR1 SGHDT and CDR2 YYEEEE. This CDR3 reads CASHPGPGTAEAFF. The CDR3 bases are TGTGCCAGCCACCCCGGGCCGGGGACAGCTGAAGCTTTCTTT.

This clone was seen a single time. The rearrangement uses TRBV28 and TRBJ2-3; 8 nucleotides align to TRBD1. J gave up 0 bases and V 5 bases, and 4 bases lay outside the gene matches. The germline V gene has CDR1 MDHEN and CDR2 SYDVKM. The CDR3 covers 15 residues. DNA for the CDR3: TGTGCCAGCAGTCGCTGGACAGGGAGCACAGATACGCAGTATTTT. This gives the protein CASSRWTGSTDTQYF.

This sequence joins TRBV5-1 and TRBJ2-1, with 7 bases lining up with TRBD2. The CDR3 consists of 16 residues. Germline trimming cut 2 bases from V and 7 bases from J; bases unmatched to any gene: 12. CDR1 is SGHRS, CDR2 YFSETQ, per germline. Written as DNA, the CDR3 is TGCGCCAGCAGCTTAATGACTAGCAGGAGATGGAATGAGCAGTTCTTC. Its translation: CASSLMTSRRWNEQFF.

The table lists this clone with a few counts. This rearrangement joins TRBV6-1 to TRBJ2-7; 7 bases are a match to TRBD1. V dropped 5 bases and J dropped 0; count of bases not matched to a gene: 7. The CDR3 sequence is 15 residues long. The V gene's germline CDR1 is MNHNS and CDR2 SASEGT. The CDR3 sequence is CASSLQTGSSYEQYF. CDR3 in DNA: TGTGCCAGCAGTCTCCAGACAGGGAGCTCCTACGAGCAGTACTTC.

This clone was seen only a few times. The chain uses TRBV27 and TRBJ2-2; D uncertain. The length of the CDR3 is 17 residues. Germline-derived CDR1 and CDR2 are MNHEY and SMNVEV (reference sequence). V lost 4 bases and J lost 6, with 21 bases in between. The CDR3 spells CASSSDPPVLRAGELFF. For the CDR3, the DNA is TGTGCCAGCAGTTCAGACCCGCCGGTCCTCAGAGCCGGGGAGCTGTTTTTT.